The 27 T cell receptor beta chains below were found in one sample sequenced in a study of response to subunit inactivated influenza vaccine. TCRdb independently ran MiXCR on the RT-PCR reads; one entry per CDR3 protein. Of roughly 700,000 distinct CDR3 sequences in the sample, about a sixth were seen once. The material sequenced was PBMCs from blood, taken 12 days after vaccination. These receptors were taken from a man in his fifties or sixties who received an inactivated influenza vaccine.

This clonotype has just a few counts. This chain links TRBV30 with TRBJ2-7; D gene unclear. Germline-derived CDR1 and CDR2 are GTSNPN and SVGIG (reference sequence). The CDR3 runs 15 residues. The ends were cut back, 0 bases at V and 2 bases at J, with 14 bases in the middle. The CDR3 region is CAWSVWPKRAYEQYF. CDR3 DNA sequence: TGTGCCTGGAGTGTATGGCCGAAAAGGGCCTACGAGCAGTACTTC.

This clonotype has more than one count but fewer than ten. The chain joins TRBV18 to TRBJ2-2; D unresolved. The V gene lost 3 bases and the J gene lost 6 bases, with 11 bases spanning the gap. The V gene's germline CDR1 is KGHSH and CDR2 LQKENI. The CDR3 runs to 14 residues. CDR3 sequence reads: CASSPSRTPGELFF. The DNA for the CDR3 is TGTGCCAGCTCACCCTCCCGGACCCCCGGGGAGCTGTTTTTT.

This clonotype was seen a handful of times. The CDR3 DNA reads as TGTGCCAGCAGCTTGATGGGGACCTACGAGCAGTACTTC. Protein sequence: CASSLMGTYEQYF. The chain is built from TRBV5-6 and TRBJ2-7; D not resolved. The CDR3 is 13 residues long. The ends were cut back, 1 base at V and 2 bases at J, with 7 bases in the middle. CDR1 SGHDT and CDR2 YYEEEE come from the germline V gene.

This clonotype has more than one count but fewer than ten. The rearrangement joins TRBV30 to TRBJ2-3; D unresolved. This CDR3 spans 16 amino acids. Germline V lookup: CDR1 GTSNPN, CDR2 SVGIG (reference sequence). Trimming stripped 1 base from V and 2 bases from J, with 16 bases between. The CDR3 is CAWSEQESWVTDTQYF. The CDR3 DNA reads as TGTGCCTGGAGTGAGCAGGAGAGTTGGGTCACAGATACGCAGTATTTT.

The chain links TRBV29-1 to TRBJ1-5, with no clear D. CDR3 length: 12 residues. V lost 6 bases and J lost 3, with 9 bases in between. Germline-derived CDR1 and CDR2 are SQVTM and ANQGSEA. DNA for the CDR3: TGCAGCGTCTCGGCCCCCAATCAGCCCCAGCATTTT. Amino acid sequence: CSVSAPNQPQHF.

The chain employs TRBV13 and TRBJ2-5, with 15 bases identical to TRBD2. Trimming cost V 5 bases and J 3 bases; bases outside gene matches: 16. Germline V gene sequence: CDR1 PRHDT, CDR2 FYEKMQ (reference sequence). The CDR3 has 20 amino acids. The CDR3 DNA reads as TGTGCCAGCAGCCCCCTATGGGGACTAGCGGGAGGAATTTCGAAAGAGACCCAGTACTTC. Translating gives CASSPLWGLAGGISKETQYF.

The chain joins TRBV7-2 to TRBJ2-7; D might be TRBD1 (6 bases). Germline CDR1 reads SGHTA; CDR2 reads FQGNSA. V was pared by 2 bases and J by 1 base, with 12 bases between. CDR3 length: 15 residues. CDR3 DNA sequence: TGTGCCAGCAGCTTAAGCAGGGGACCTTCCTACGAGCAGTACTTC. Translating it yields CASSLSRGPSYEQYF.

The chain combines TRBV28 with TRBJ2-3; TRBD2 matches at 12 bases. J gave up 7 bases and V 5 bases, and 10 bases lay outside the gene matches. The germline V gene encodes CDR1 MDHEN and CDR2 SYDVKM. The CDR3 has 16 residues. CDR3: CASSTPGLAGTNTQYF. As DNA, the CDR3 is TGTGCCAGCAGTACCCCGGGACTAGCGGGTACCAATACGCAGTATTTT.

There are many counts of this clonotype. As DNA, the CDR3 is TGTGCCACCAGTGATCCCCTCAAGCAGTTCTTC. This encodes CATSDPLKQFF. The chain carries TRBV24-1 and TRBJ2-1; D unclear. This CDR3 is 11 amino acids long. The V gene's germline CDR1 is KGHDR and CDR2 SFDVKD. V lost 3 bases, J lost 11 bases, and 7 bases lay in between.

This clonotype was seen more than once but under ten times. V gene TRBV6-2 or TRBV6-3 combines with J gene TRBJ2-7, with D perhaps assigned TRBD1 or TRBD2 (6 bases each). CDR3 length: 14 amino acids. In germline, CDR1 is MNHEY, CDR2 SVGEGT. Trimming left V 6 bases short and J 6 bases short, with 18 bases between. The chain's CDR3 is CASSRLPGAREQYF. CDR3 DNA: TGTGCCAGCAGCCGATTGCCGGGGGCGCGCGAGCAGTACTTC.

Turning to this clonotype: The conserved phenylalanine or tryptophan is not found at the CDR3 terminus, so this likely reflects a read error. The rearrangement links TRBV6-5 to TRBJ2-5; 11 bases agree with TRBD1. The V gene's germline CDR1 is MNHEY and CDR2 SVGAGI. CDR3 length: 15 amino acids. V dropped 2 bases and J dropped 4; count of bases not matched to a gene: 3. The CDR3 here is CASSYRDRGAETQYL. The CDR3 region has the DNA TGTGCCAGCAGTTACCGGGACAGGGGGGCAGAGACCCAGTACTTA.

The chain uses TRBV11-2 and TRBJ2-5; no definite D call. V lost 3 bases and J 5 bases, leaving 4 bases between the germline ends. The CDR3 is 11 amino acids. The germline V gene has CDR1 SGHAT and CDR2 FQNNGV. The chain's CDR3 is CASSFHETQYF. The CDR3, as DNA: TGTGCCAGCAGCTTTCATGAGACCCAGTACTTC.

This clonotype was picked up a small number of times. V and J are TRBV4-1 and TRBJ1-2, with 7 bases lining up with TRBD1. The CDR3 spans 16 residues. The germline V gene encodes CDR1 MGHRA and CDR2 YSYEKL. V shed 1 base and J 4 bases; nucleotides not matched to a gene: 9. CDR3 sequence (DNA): TGCGCCAGCAGCCAAGGAAGTACCGGGACAGCCTATGGCTACACCTTC. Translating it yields CASSQGSTGTAYGYTF.

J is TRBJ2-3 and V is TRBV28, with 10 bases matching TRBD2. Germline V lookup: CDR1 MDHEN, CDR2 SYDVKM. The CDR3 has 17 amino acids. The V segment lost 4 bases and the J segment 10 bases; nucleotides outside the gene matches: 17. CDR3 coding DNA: TGTGCCAGCAGTTCCTCGGCTAGCGGGGGACTCCAGGATCCGCAGTATTTT. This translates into CASSSSASGGLQDPQYF.

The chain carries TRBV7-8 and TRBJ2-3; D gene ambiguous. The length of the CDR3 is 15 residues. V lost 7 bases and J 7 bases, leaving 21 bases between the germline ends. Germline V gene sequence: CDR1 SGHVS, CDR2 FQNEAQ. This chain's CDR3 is CASTLTLLESNTQYF. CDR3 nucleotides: TGTGCCAGCACTTTAACACTCTTAGAAAGCAATACGCAGTATTTT.

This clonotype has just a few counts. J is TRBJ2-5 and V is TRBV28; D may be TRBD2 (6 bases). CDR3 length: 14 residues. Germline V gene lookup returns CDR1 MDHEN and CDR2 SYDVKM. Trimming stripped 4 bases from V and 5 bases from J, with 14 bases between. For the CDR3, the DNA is TGTGCCAGCAGTTCCGGAGGGATTGTGGAGACCCAGTACTTC. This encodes CASSSGGIVETQYF.

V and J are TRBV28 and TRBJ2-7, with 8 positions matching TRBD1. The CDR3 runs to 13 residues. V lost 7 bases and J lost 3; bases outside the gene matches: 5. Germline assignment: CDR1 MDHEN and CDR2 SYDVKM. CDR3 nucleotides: TGTGCCAGCAAGGGGACAGGCTACTACGAGCAGTACTTC. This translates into CASKGTGYYEQYF.

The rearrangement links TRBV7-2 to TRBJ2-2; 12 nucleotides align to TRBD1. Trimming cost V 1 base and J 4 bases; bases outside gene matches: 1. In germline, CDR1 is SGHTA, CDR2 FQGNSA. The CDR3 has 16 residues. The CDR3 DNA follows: TGTGCCAGCAGCTTAGGGGACAGGGGGCTCACCGGGGAGCTGTTTTTT. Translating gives CASSLGDRGLTGELFF.

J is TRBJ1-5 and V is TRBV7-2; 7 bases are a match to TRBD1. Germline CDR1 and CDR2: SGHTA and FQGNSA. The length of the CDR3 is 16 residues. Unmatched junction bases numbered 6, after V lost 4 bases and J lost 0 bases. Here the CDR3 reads CASSSWTGFSNQPQHF. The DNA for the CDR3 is TGTGCCAGCAGCTCCTGGACAGGTTTTAGCAATCAGCCCCAGCATTTT.

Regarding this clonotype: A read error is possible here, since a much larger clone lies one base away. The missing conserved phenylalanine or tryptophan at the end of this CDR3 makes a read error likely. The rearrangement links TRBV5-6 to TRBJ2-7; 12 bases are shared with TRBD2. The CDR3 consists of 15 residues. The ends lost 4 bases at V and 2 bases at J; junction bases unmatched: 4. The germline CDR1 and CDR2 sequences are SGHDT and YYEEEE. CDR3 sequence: CASSQLAGGTYEQYL. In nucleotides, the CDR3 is TGTGCCAGCAGCCAACTAGCGGGAGGCACCTACGAGCAGTACTTG.

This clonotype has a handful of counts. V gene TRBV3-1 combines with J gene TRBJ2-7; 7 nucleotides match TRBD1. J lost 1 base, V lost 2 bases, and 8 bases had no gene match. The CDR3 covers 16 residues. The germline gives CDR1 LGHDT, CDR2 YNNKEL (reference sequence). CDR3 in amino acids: CASSQIGGRFSYEQYF. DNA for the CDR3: TGTGCCAGCAGCCAAATAGGGGGCCGGTTTTCCTACGAGCAGTACTTC.

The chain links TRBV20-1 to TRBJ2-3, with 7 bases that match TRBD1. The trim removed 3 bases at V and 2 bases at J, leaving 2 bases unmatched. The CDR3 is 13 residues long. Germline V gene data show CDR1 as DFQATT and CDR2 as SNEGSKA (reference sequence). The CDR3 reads CSARQGVTDTQYF. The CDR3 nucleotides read TGCAGTGCTAGGCAGGGGGTCACAGATACGCAGTATTTT.

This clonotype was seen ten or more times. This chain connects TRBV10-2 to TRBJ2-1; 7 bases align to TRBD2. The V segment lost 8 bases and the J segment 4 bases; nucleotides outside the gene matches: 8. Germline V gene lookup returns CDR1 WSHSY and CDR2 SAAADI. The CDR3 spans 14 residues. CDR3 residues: CASGRDYEYNEQFF. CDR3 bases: TGCGCCAGCGGCCGGGACTACGAGTACAATGAGCAGTTCTTC.

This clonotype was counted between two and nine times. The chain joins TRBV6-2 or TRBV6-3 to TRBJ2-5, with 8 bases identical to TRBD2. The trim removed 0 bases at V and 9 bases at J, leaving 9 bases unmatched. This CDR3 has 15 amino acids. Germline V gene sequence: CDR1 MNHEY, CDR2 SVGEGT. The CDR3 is CASSYSSNSGGSQYF. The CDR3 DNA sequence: TGTGCCAGCAGTTACTCGAGTAACAGCGGGGGTTCCCAGTACTTC.

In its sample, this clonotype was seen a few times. CDR3 region: CSVAGGATDTQYF. Written as DNA, the CDR3 is TGCAGCGTTGCGGGGGGGGCGACAGATACGCAGTATTTT. V and J are TRBV29-1 and TRBJ2-3, with 8 positions matching TRBD2. Germline V CDR1 and CDR2: SQVTM, ANQGSEA. V dropped 4 bases and J dropped 3; count of bases not matched to a gene: 3. This CDR3 spans 13 amino acids.

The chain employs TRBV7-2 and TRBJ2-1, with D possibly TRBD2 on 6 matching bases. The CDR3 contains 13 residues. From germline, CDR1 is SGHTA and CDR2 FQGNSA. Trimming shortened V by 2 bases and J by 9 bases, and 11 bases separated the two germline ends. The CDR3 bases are TGTGCCAGCAGCTTAAACTTCGGGGGTGAGCAGTTCTTC. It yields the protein CASSLNFGGEQFF. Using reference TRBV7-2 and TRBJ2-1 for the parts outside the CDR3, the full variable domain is GAGVSQSPSNKVTEKGKDVELRCDPISGHTALYWYRQSLGQGLEFLIYFQGNSAPDKSGLPSDRFSAERTGGSVSTLTIQRTQQEDSAVYLCASSLNFGGEQFFGPGTRLTVL.

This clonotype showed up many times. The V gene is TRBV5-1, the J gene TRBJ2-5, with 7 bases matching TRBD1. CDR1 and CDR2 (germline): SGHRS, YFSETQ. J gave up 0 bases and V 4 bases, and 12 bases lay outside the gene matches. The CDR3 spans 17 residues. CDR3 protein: CASSLSPGTANQETQYF. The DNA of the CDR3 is TGCGCCAGCAGCCTAAGCCCTGGGACAGCCAACCAAGAGACCCAGTACTTC.